Listed below are T cell receptor beta chains from one sample, sequenced in a study of read filtering for tumor transcriptome and immune sequencing. TCRdb analysed the reads with MiXCR anew, one entry per CDR3 protein. The sample records around 130,000 distinct CDR3 sequences, approximately 13% being singletons. Material: a population of CD138-negative cells sorted from bone marrow. The receptors derive from a donor aged 40 or over with multiple myeloma. Both conserved end residues are part of each CDR3. The order of the fields is clone size, D gene, J gene, V gene, CDR3 protein, CDR3 DNA. D genes are given only for firm matches. A clone size is listed for some rows: how often the clone was seen (once, few, many), or a class if it is expanded.

many | - | TRBJ2-6 | TRBV7-9 | CASTPRQGGLSGANVLTF | TGTGCCAGCACCCCTCGGCAGGGTGGTCTGTCTGGGGCCAACGTCCTGACTTTC
few | TRBD2 | TRBJ2-1 | TRBV27 | CASSFAGAFSYNEQFF | TGTGCCAGCAGTTTCGCGGGAGCTTTCTCCTACAATGAGCAGTTCTTC
many | - | TRBJ1-6 | TRBV20-1 | CSARGRHTYNSPLHF | TGCAGTGCTAGAGGGCGTCACACCTATAATTCACCCCTCCACTTT
many | - | TRBJ2-2 | TRBV19 | CASSISRANTGELFF | TGTGCCAGTAGTATCTCCCGGGCGAACACCGGGGAGCTGTTTTTT
many | - | TRBJ2-7 | TRBV6-2/TRBV6-3 | CASSAAYYEQYF | TGTGCCAGCAGTGCCGCATATTACGAGCAGTACTTC
- | TRBD2 | TRBJ2-7 | TRBV28 | CASRGPGTTSYEQYF | TGTGCCAGCAGGGGACCCGGGACTACATCCTACGAGCAGTACTTC
many | - | TRBJ2-1 | TRBV12-3/TRBV12-4 | CASTEVHPSNEQFF | TGTGCCAGCACTGAAGTGCACCCAAGTAATGAGCAGTTCTTC
many | - | TRBJ1-5 | TRBV7-9 | CASSLEGVNQPQHF | TGTGCCAGCAGCTTAGAGGGGGTAAATCAGCCCCAGCATTTT
many | - | TRBJ1-1 | TRBV27 | CASSWSGEAFF | TGTGCCAGCAGTTGGTCGGGTGAAGCTTTCTTT
few | - | TRBJ2-1 | TRBV2 | CATTPEVANNEQFF | TGTGCCACCACTCCGGAAGTCGCCAACAATGAGCAGTTCTTC
many | - | TRBJ2-7 | TRBV20-1 | CSAGAGHGEQYF | TGCAGTGCCGGAGCGGGACATGGCGAGCAGTACTTC
- | TRBD1 | TRBJ2-2 | TRBV25-1 | CASSADRGDTGELFF | TGTGCCAGCAGTGCAGACAGGGGAGACACCGGGGAGCTGTTTTTT
many | TRBD2 | TRBJ2-2 | TRBV5-4 | CASSTGTSGRGVPGELFF | TGTGCCAGCAGCACAGGGACTAGCGGGAGGGGCGTCCCCGGGGAGCTGTTTTTT
many | TRBD1 | TRBJ2-7 | TRBV7-9 | CASSPLRTGGIYEQYF | TGTGCCAGCAGCCCCCTGAGGACAGGGGGCATCTACGAGCAGTACTTC
- | TRBD2 | TRBJ2-5 | TRBV24-1 | CATRDGGLAGRETQYF | TGTGCCACCAGGGATGGTGGACTAGCGGGAAGGGAGACCCAGTACTTC
once | TRBD1 | TRBJ2-7 | TRBV19 | CASSKGQGFNEQYF | TGTGCCAGTAGTAAAGGACAGGGGTTCAACGAGCAGTACTTC
many | - | TRBJ2-7 | TRBV7-9 | CASSNTGNSYEQYF | TGTGCCAGCAGCAACACAGGGAACTCCTACGAGCAGTACTTC
many | - | TRBJ1-5 | TRBV20-1 | CSAREGGQPQHF | TGCAGTGCTAGAGAGGGAGGACAGCCCCAGCATTTT
many | - | TRBJ1-1 | TRBV7-9 | CASSSETVTWVNTEAFF | TGTGCCAGCAGCTCCGAAACCGTGACTTGGGTGAACACTGAAGCTTTCTTT
many | - | TRBJ2-1 | TRBV7-2 | CASSLVNEQFF | TGTGCCAGCAGCTTGGTCAATGAGCAGTTCTTC
many | TRBD2 | TRBJ2-2 | TRBV7-9 | CASSSSREGRTGELFF | TGTGCCAGCAGCTCCTCGCGGGAGGGCCGGACCGGGGAGCTGTTTTTT
many | - | TRBJ2-2 | TRBV5-1 | CASSLRKQDTGELFF | TGCGCCAGCAGCTTACGGAAACAAGACACCGGGGAGCTGTTTTTT
few | - | TRBJ2-1 | TRBV24-1 | CATSDSSNRGTSSSYNEQFF | TGTGCCACCAGTGATTCATCGAACCGGGGTACGTCGAGCTCCTACAATGAGCAGTTCTTC
many | TRBD2 | TRBJ2-1 | TRBV7-9 | CASSSIGRTGTTYNEQFF | TGTGCCAGCAGCTCCATCGGACGGACCGGGACTACCTACAATGAGCAGTTCTTC
many | - | TRBJ2-2 | TRBV4-2 | CASSQDRARSRELFF | TGTGCCAGCAGCCAAGATAGGGCCCGGTCGCGTGAGCTGTTTTTT
many | TRBD2 | TRBJ2-1 | TRBV19 | CASMGREGSNEQFF | TGTGCCAGTATGGGGCGGGAGGGAAGCAATGAGCAGTTCTTC
many | - | TRBJ1-1 | TRBV10-2 | CASIKPWGNTEAFF | TGCGCCAGCATAAAGCCCTGGGGGAACACTGAAGCTTTCTTT
many | - | TRBJ1-5 | TRBV19 | CASSYSVGNQPQHF | TGTGCCAGTAGTTATTCGGTTGGGAATCAGCCCCAGCATTTT
many | - | TRBJ1-1 | TRBV19 | CASSIQGDTEAFF | TGTGCCAGTAGTATCCAGGGAGACACTGAAGCTTTCTTT
- | - | TRBJ2-5 | TRBV19 | CASRSAGSPETQYF | TGTGCCAGTAGAAGTGCGGGCTCTCCAGAGACCCAGTACTTC
many | - | TRBJ1-2 | TRBV15 | CATSRDGGLSYGYTF | TGTGCCACCAGCAGAGACGGAGGCCTGAGCTATGGCTACACCTTC
many | TRBD1 | TRBJ1-1 | TRBV29-1 | CSAGQGNTEAFF | TGCAGCGCCGGACAGGGGAACACTGAAGCTTTCTTT
many | - | TRBJ1-2 | TRBV18 | CVSSQDSYGYTF | TGTGTCAGCTCACAAGACAGCTATGGCTACACCTTC
many | - | TRBJ2-1 | TRBV20-1 | CSASPSENTYNEQFF | TGCAGTGCTAGCCCTAGCGAAAACACCTACAATGAGCAGTTCTTC
many | - | TRBJ2-5 | TRBV20-1 | CSARQGRETQYF | TGCAGTGCTAGACAGGGGAGGGAGACCCAGTACTTC
few | - | TRBJ2-2 | TRBV7-9 | CASSWTVPEELFF | TGTGCCAGCAGCTGGACAGTCCCGGAGGAGCTGTTTTTT
many | - | TRBJ2-7 | TRBV20-1 | CSARRAYEQYF | TGCAGTGCTCGACGAGCCTACGAGCAGTACTTC
many | - | TRBJ2-1 | TRBV19 | CASSIARGDEQFF | TGTGCCAGTAGTATAGCCAGGGGCGATGAGCAGTTCTTC
few | - | TRBJ2-5 | TRBV7-9 | CASSLGVSGETQYF | TGTGCCAGCAGCTTAGGCGTCTCGGGAGAGACCCAGTACTTC
many | - | TRBJ2-1 | TRBV11-3 | CASSPLGTHEQFF | TGTGCCAGCAGCCCATTGGGGACCCATGAGCAGTTCTTC
many | TRBD2 | TRBJ2-5 | TRBV12-3/TRBV12-4 | CASSLTSGETQYF | TGTGCCAGCAGTTTGACTAGCGGAGAGACCCAGTACTTC
few | TRBD2 | TRBJ2-3 | TRBV12-5 | CASGSLLAGIDTQYF | TGTGCTAGTGGGAGCCTACTAGCGGGCATAGATACGCAGTATTTT
many | TRBD1 | TRBJ1-5 | TRBV5-1 | CASSFTGEGQPQHF | TGCGCCAGCAGCTTCACAGGGGAGGGTCAGCCCCAGCATTTT
- | TRBD2 | TRBJ2-7 | TRBV6-1 | CASSDGLAGGLYEQYF | TGTGCCAGCAGTGACGGACTAGCGGGAGGTTTATACGAGCAGTACTTC
few | TRBD2 | TRBJ2-5 | TRBV5-6 | CASSSRLAGQETQYF | TGTGCCAGCAGCTCCCGACTAGCGGGGCAAGAGACCCAGTACTTC
many | TRBD1 | TRBJ2-7 | TRBV7-8 | CASGPGDSGWDEQYF | TGTGCCAGCGGACCTGGGGACAGTGGTTGGGACGAGCAGTACTTC
many | - | TRBJ2-1 | TRBV28 | CASSTLPRRSWTAYKDEQFF | TGTGCCAGCAGTACTTTACCCCGCCGCTCGTGGACAGCTTACAAGGATGAGCAGTTCTTC
- | - | TRBJ1-2 | TRBV18 | CASSLVPGVTNYGCTF | TGTGCCAGCTCACTGGTCCCGGGGGTGACTAACTATGGCTGCACCTTC
many | - | TRBJ2-5 | TRBV3-1 | CASSRLGETQYF | TGTGCCAGCAGCCGCCTAGGGGAGACCCAGTACTTC